This TCR beta chain was profiled in a study of blood T cell repertoires in COVID-19. Here immunoSEQ multiplex PCR was the method, and the copy in TCRdb shows in-frame clones only, minus some. Counted here are about 58,000 clones, 78% occurring once; the ten biggest clones make up around 5.1%. The V gene's germline CDR1 is SNHLY and CDR2 FYNNEI. The CDR3 has 11 amino acids. V was pared by 7 bases and J by 2 bases, with 5 bases between. This TCR was sampled from a human donor in a cohort sampled during active COVID-19. Sequencing was done on a sample of peripheral blood. The chain has TRBV2 and TRBJ2-5; a weak D match, TRBD2 (5 bases). The CDR3 DNA follows: TGTGCCAGCACGGGGCAAGAGACCCAGTACTTC. Translation gives CASTGQETQYF.